Below, 16 T cell receptor beta chains from the same sample are listed, as sequenced in a study of T cell repertoires in cytomegalovirus infection. TCRdb called the reads again in MiXCR, with one record for every CDR3 protein. The sample yields fewer than 350,000 distinct CDR3 sequences, roughly 15% seen once. Sequencing was done on a sample of PBMCs. These receptor sequences come from a human donor in good health (CMV status not recorded). Some clones in this sample may be carry-over from other donors' samples.

CDR3 sequence (DNA): TGTGCCAGCAGTTACGGAACCTTTAATTCACCCCTCCACTTT. It specifies CASSYGTFNSPLHF. The chain has TRBV6-5 and TRBJ1-6; D call uncertain. CDR3 length: 14 residues. Deletions cut 2 bases from V and 6 bases from J, with 8 bases between. Germline V CDR1 and CDR2: MNHEY, SVGAGI.

This clonotype was picked up many times. The CDR3 region is CASTRRTSAQYF. CDR3 sequence (DNA): TGTGCCAGCACCAGGAGGACTAGCGCGCAGTATTTT. The V gene is TRBV7-2, the J gene TRBJ2-3, with 9 bases that match TRBD2. Looked up from germline, CDR1 is SGHTA and CDR2 is FQGNSA. The CDR3 consists of 12 residues. J was trimmed by 10 bases and V by 7 bases; bases with no gene match: 6.

This clonotype appeared a few times. The CDR3 reads CASSLHRGVVWNEQFF. DNA for the CDR3: TGTGCCAGCAGCCTTCACAGGGGGGTTGTCTGGAATGAGCAGTTCTTC. The chain combines TRBV5-6 with TRBJ2-1; 8 bases agree with TRBD1. Germline CDR1 is SGHDT and CDR2 is YYEEEE. CDR3 length equals 16 residues. The V and J ends lost 4 bases and 7 bases, in that order; junction bases with no gene match: 13.

This clonotype was recorded many times. The chain couples TRBV7-2 to TRBJ1-4; TRBD1 matches at 10 bases. Germline V gene lookup returns CDR1 SGHTA and CDR2 FQGNSA. The CDR3 has 14 amino acids. The J segment lost 7 bases and the V segment lost 7 bases, leaving 6 bases of the junction unmatched. CDR3 nucleotide sequence: TGTGCCAGCACCAAGGGACAGGGGACTGAAAAACTGTTTTTT. As protein: CASTKGQGTEKLFF.

The V gene is TRBV10-3, the J gene TRBJ2-1; 9 nucleotides line up with TRBD1. Germline lookup yields CDR1 ENHRY and CDR2 SYGVKD. Germline trimming cut 6 bases from V and 7 bases from J; bases unmatched to any gene: 10. This CDR3 spans 15 amino acids. The CDR3 DNA sequence: TGTGCCATCAGCCTGGATCTCGACAGGGGGAATGAGCAGTTCTTC. This encodes CAISLDLDRGNEQFF.

V is TRBV5-1 and J is TRBJ2-1; tentatively, D is TRBD1 (6 bases). V was shortened by 1 base and J by 0 bases, with 23 bases between the two germline ends. Germline V gene data show CDR1 as SGHRS and CDR2 as YFSETQ. The CDR3 has 20 residues. The CDR3 is CASSLPRGSPRTSSYNEQFF. The CDR3 nucleotides read TGCGCCAGCAGCTTGCCAAGGGGGTCGCCTAGAACCAGCTCCTACAATGAGCAGTTCTTC.

The chain joins TRBV2 to TRBJ1-6; the match to TRBD1 covers 8 bases. Germline V lookup: CDR1 SNHLY, CDR2 FYNNEI. V dropped 6 bases and J dropped 9; count of bases not matched to a gene: 4. The CDR3 length is 13 residues. The CDR3 region is CASRVDRGSPLHF. In DNA form, the CDR3 reads TGTGCCAGCAGGGTCGACAGGGGTTCACCCCTCCACTTT. Drawing the rest from reference TRBV2 and TRBJ1-6, the complete variable domain is EPEVTQTPSHQVTQMGQEVILRCVPISNHLYFYWYRQILGQKVEFLVSFYNNEISEKSEIFDDQFSVERPDGSNFTLKIRSTKLEDSAMYFCASRVDRGSPLHFGNGTRLTVT.

The chain joins TRBV4-3 to TRBJ1-6; no firm D call. The CDR3 runs to 19 residues. Trimming removed 0 bases from V and 0 bases from J, with 15 bases in between. Germline loops: CDR1 LGHNA, CDR2 YSLEER. Written as DNA, the CDR3 is TGCGCCAGCAGCCAAGATAATGTCGCCGCGAGCTCCTATAATTCACCCCTCCACTTT. This codes for CASSQDNVAASSYNSPLHF.

This chain joins TRBV6-2 or TRBV6-3 and TRBJ2-7, with TRBD2 identical over 10 bases. The J segment lost 5 bases and the V segment lost 5 bases, leaving 3 bases of the junction unmatched. The germline CDR1 and CDR2 sequences are MNHEY and SVGEGT. This CDR3 is built from 13 residues. The chain's CDR3 is CASSAGLANEQYF. The DNA for the CDR3 is TGTGCCAGCAGTGCGGGACTAGCGAACGAGCAGTACTTC.

This clonotype was detected only a few times. This chain connects TRBV4-1 to TRBJ2-1; D remains unclear. Trimming took off 0 bases at V and 2 bases at J, with 17 bases between the two ends. In germline, CDR1 is MGHRA, CDR2 YSYEKL. This CDR3 is 18 amino acids long. The CDR3 sequence: CASSQEAPATLAYNEQFF. The CDR3 bases are TGCGCCAGCAGCCAAGAAGCCCCAGCGACCCTGGCCTACAATGAGCAGTTCTTC.

Ten or more counts support this clonotype. The rearrangement links TRBV2 to TRBJ1-4; D is uncertain. CDR3 length: 15 amino acids. V was trimmed by 3 bases and J by 4 bases, leaving 12 bases between them. Germline V gene sequence: CDR1 SNHLY, CDR2 FYNNEI. CDR3 sequence (DNA): TGTGCCAGCAGTGATATCTCGGGGAATAATGAAAAACTGTTTTTT. Protein: CASSDISGNNEKLFF.

The J gene is TRBJ2-3, the V gene TRBV9, with D possibly being TRBD2 (7 bases). Trimming shortened V by 4 bases and J by 2 bases, and 17 bases separated the two germline ends. The germline CDR1 and CDR2 sequences are SGDLS and YYNGEE. CDR3 size: 16 residues. CDR3 in DNA: TGTGCCAGCAGCCCCTCAGCCGGGGGGCACACAGATACGCAGTATTTT. This sequence encodes CASSPSAGGHTDTQYF. Drawing the rest from reference TRBV9 and TRBJ2-3, the complete variable domain is DSGVTQTPKHLITATGQRVTLRCSPRSGDLSVYWYQQSLDQGLQFLIQYYNGEERAKGNILERFSAQQFPDLHSELNLSSLELGDSALYFCASSPSAGGHTDTQYFGPGTRLTVL.

This clonotype was counted only a few times. The chain joins TRBV29-1 to TRBJ1-2; 7 bases are a match to TRBD1. This CDR3 comprises 11 residues. V trimming: 7 bases; J trimming: 6 bases; junction bases outside the gene matches: 5. Germline V CDR1 and CDR2: SQVTM, ANQGSEA. CDR3 loop: CSAGDRDGYTF. As DNA, the CDR3 is TGCAGCGCCGGTGACAGGGATGGCTACACCTTC. The complete variable domain, with remaining parts taken from reference TRBV29-1 and TRBJ1-2, reads SAVISQKPSRDICQRGTSLTIQCQVDSQVTMMFWYRQQPGQSLTLIATANQGSEATYESGFVIDKFPISRPNLTFSTLTVSNMSPEDSSIYLCSAGDRDGYTFGSGTRLTVV.

The chain is built from TRBV10-3 and TRBJ2-3; maybe TRBD1 (6 bases). V was trimmed by 10 bases and J by 6 bases, leaving 14 bases between them. The CDR3 has 12 residues. CDR1 and CDR2 (germline): ENHRY, SYGVKD. The CDR3 bases are TGTGCCACAGGGGCAGGGGTTGATACGCAGTATTTT. Protein product: CATGAGVDTQYF.

This clonotype was detected ten times or more. The rearrangement joins TRBV7-9 to TRBJ2-7, with a possible D match to TRBD1 (6 bases). Germline V gene sequence: CDR1 SEHNR, CDR2 FQNEAQ (reference sequence). The V end lost 0 bases, the J end lost 2 bases, and 14 bases lay between the germline ends. The CDR3 contains 16 residues. The CDR3 reads CASSLASRTDTYEQYF. In DNA, the CDR3 is TGTGCCAGCAGCTTAGCTTCACGGACAGACACCTACGAGCAGTACTTC.

This sequence joins TRBV20-1 and TRBJ1-3; D not resolved. With 4 bases removed from V and 4 bases from J, the gap between germline ends came to 5 bases. CDR1 is DFQATT, CDR2 SNEGSKA, per germline (reference sequence). This CDR3 is built from 11 residues. The CDR3 region has the DNA TGCAGTGCTAACGGGGGAAACACCATATATTTT. Protein product: CSANGGNTIYF.